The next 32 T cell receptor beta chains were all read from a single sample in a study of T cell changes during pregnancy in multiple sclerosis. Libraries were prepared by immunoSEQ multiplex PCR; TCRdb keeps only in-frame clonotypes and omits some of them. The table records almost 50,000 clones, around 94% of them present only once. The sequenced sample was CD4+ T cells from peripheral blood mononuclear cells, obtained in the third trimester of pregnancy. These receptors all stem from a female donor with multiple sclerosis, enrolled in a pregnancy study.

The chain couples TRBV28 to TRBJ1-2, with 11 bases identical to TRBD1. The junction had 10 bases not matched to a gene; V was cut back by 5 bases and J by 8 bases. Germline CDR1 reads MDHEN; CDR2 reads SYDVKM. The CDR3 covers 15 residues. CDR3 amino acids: CASSAPGTGGVGYTF. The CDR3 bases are TGTGCCAGCAGTGCACCCGGGACAGGGGGGGTCGGCTACACCTTC.

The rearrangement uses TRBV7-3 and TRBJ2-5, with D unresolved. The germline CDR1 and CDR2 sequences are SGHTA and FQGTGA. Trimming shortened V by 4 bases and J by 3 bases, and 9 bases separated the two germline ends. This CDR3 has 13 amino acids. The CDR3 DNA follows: TGTGCCAGCAGCTCCTCGACTGAAGAGACCCAGTACTTC. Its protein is CASSSSTEETQYF.

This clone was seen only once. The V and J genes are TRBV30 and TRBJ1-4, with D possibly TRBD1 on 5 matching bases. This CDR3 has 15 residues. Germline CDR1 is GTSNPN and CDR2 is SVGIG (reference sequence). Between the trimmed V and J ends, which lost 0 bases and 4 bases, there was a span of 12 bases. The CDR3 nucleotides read TGTGCCTGGAGTGTCAGGGCAGGTATTAATGAAAAACTGTTTTTT. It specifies CAWSVRAGINEKLFF.

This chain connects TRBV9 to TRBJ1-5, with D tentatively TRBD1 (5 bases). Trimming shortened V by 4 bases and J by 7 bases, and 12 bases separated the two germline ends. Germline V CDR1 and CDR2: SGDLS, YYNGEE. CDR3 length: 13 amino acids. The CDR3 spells CASSPRPGQPQHF. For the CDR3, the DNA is TGTGCCAGCAGCCCACGGCCAGGGCAGCCCCAGCATTTT.

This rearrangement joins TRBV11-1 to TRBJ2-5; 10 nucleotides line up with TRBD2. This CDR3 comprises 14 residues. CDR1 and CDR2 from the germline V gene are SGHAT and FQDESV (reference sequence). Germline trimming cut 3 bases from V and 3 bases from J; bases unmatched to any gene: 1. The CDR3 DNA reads TGTGCCAGCAGCTTCGGACTAGCGGAAGAGACCCAGTACTTC. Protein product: CASSFGLAEETQYF.

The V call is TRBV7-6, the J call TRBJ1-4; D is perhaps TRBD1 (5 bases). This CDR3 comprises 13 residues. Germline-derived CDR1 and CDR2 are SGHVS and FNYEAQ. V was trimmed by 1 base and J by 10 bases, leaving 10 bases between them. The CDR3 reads CASSLEAGRKLFF. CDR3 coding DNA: TGTGCCAGCAGCTTAGAGGCAGGGCGAAAACTGTTTTTT.

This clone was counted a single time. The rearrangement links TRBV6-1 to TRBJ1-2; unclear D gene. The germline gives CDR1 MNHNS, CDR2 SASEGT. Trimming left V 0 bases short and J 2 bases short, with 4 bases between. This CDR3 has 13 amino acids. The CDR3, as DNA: TGTGCCAGCAGTGAAGCTATAAACTATGGCTACACCTTC. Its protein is CASSEAINYGYTF.

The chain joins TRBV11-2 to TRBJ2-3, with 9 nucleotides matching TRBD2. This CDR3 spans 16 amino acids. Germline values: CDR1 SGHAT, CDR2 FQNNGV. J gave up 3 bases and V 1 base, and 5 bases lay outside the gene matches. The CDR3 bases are TGTGCCAGCAGCTTAGTAGCGGGGGTCACAACAGATACGCAGTATTTT. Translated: CASSLVAGVTTDTQYF.

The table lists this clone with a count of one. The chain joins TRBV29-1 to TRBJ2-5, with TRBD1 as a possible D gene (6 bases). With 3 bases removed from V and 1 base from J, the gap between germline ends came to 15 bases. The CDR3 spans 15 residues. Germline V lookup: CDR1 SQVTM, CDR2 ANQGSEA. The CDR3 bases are TGCAGCGTTGATGTCGGCTTAGGGGGCCAAGAGACCCAGTACTTC. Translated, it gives CSVDVGLGGQETQYF.

The CDR3 region has the DNA TGTGCCAGCAGTTTACGTCTAGCTCTCCACAATGAGCAGTTCTTC. Residues: CASSLRLALHNEQFF. V gene TRBV27 combines with J gene TRBJ2-1; TRBD2 is a possible D gene (5 bases). V lost 2 bases and J lost 5, with 13 bases in between. The CDR3 sequence is 15 residues long. CDR1 MNHEY and CDR2 SMNVEV come from the germline V gene (reference sequence).

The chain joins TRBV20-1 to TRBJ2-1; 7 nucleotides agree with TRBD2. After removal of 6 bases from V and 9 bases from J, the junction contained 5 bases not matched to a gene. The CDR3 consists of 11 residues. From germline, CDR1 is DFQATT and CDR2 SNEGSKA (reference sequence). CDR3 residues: CSARRETEQFF. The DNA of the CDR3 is TGCAGTGCAAGGCGGGAGACTGAGCAGTTCTTC.

The chain's CDR3 is CASSEEAADTQYF. DNA of the CDR3: TGTGCCAGCAGTGAAGAAGCGGCAGATACGCAGTATTTT. The chain has TRBV2 and TRBJ2-3, with TRBD2 as a possible D gene (5 bases). CDR3 size: 13 residues. Germline CDR1 and CDR2: SNHLY and FYNNEI. V shed 1 base and J shed 4 bases, with 6 bases lying between them.

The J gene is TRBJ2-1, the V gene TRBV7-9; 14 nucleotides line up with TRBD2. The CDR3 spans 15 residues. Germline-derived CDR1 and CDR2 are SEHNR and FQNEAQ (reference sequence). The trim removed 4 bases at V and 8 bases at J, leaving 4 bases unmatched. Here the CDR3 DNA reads TGTGCCAGCAGCTCGGGACTAGCGGGGGTTCATGAGCAGTTCTTC. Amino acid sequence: CASSSGLAGVHEQFF.

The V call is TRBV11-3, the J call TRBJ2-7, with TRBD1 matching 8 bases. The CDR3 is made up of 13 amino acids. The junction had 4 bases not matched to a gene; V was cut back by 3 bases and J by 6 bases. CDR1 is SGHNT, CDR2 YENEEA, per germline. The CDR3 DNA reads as TGTGCCAGCAGCTTCGGGACAGGAGCCGAGCAGTACTTC. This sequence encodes CASSFGTGAEQYF.

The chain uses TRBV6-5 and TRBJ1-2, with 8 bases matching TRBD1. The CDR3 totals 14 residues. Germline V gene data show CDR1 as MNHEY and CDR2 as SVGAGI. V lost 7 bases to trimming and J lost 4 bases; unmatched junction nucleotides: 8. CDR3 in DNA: TGTGCCAGCATCGGACAGGGCGAAACCTATGGCTACACCTTC. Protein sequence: CASIGQGETYGYTF.

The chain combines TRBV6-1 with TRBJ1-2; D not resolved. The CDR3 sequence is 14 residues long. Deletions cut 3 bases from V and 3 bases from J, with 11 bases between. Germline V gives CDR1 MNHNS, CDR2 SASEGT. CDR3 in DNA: TGTGCCAGCAGTGAGTGGCAGATTGACTATGGCTACACCTTC. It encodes CASSEWQIDYGYTF.

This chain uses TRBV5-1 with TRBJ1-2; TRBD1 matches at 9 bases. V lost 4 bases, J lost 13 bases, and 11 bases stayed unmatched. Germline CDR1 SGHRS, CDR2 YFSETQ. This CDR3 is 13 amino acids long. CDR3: CASSPGDRDDFTF. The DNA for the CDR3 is TGCGCCAGCAGCCCGGGGGACAGGGACGATTTCACCTTC. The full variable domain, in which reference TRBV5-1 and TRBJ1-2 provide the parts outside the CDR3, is KAGVTQTPRYLIKTRGQQVTLSCSPISGHRSVSWYQQTPGQGLQFLFEYFSETQRNKGNFPGRFSGRQFSNSRSEMNVSTLELGDSALYLCASSPGDRDDFTFGSGTRLTVV.

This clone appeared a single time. The CDR3 is CASSAGGTSNEQFF. In DNA form, the CDR3 reads TGTGCCAGCAGCGCCGGGGGGACTAGCAATGAGCAGTTCTTC. The genes are TRBV11-3 and TRBJ2-1; 8 nucleotides align to TRBD2. With V trimmed by 5 bases and J by 6 bases, 6 bases remained unmatched. The CDR3 totals 14 residues. Germline CDR1 and CDR2: SGHNT and YENEEA.

CDR3 nucleotide sequence: TGTGCCAGCAGCTTGGGACAGTGGGCTTTCTTT. Its translation: CASSLGQWAFF. V and J are TRBV11-1 and TRBJ1-1, with 7 bases fitting TRBD1. The CDR3 has 11 residues. Trimming removed 3 bases from V and 11 bases from J; junction bases left unmatched: 3. Germline-derived CDR1 and CDR2 are SGHAT and FQDESV (reference sequence).

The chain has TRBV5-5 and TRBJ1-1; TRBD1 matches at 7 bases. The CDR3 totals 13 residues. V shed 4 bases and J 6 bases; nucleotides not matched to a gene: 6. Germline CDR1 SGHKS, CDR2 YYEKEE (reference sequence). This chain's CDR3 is CASSTGQVSEAFF. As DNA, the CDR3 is TGTGCCAGCAGCACTGGACAGGTCTCTGAAGCTTTCTTT.

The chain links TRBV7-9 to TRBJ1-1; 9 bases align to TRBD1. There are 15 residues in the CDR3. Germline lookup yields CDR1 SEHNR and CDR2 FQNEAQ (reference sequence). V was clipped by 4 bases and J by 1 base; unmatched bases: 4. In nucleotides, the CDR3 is TGTGCCAGCAGCTCGGACAGGGGCTCGAACACTGAAGCTTTCTTT. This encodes CASSSDRGSNTEAFF.

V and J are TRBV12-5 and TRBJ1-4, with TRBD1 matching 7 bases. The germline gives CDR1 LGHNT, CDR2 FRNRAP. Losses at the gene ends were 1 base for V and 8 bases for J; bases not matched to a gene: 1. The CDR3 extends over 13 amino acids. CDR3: CASGLGTGEKLFF. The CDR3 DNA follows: TGTGCTAGTGGTTTGGGGACAGGAGAAAAACTGTTTTTT.

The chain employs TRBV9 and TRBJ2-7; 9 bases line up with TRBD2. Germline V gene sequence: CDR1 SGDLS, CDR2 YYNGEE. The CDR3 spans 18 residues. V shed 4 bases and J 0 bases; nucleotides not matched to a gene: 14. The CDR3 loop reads CASSPPAAGGLSSYEQYF. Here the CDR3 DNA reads TGTGCCAGCAGCCCACCCGCGGCGGGAGGGCTCAGCTCCTACGAGCAGTACTTC.

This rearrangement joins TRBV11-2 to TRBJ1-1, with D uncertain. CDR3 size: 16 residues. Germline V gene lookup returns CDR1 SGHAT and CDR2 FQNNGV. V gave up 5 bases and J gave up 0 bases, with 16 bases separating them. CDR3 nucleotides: TGTGCCAGCAGCCCTTCCGACGGACTCATGAACACTGAAGCTTTCTTT. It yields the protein CASSPSDGLMNTEAFF.

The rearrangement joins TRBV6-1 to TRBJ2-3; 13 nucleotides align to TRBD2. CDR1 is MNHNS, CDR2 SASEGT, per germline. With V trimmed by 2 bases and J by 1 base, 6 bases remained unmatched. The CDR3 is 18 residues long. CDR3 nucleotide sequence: TGTGCCAGCAGTGAACAGACTAGCGGGAGGCTCCGCACAGATACGCAGTATTTT. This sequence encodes CASSEQTSGRLRTDTQYF.

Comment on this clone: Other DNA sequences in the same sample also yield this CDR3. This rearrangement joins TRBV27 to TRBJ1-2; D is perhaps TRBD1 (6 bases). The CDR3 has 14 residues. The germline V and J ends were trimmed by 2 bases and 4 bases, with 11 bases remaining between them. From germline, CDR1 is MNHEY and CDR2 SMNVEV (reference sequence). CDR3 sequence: CASSLGGQPYGYTF. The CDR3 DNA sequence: TGTGCCAGCAGTTTAGGAGGACAGCCCTATGGCTACACCTTC.

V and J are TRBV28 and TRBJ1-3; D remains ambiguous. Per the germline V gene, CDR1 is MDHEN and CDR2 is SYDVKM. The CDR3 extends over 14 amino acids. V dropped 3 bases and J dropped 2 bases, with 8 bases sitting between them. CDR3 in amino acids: CASSFPSAGNTIYF. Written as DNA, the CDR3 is TGTGCCAGCAGTTTCCCGTCAGCTGGAAACACCATATATTTT.

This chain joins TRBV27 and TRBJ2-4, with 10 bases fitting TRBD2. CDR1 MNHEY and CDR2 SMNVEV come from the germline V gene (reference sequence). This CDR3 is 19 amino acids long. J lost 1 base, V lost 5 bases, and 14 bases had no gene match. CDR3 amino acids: CASSRSASGSISAKNIQYF. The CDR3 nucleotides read TGTGCCAGCAGTCGCTCGGCTAGCGGGAGCATTTCGGCCAAAAACATTCAGTACTTC.

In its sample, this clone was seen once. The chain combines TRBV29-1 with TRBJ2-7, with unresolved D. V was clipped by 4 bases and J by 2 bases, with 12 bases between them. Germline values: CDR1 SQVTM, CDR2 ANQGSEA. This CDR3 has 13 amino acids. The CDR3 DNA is TGCAGCGTTGGAAGCGATTCCCCCTACGAGCAGTACTTC. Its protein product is CSVGSDSPYEQYF.

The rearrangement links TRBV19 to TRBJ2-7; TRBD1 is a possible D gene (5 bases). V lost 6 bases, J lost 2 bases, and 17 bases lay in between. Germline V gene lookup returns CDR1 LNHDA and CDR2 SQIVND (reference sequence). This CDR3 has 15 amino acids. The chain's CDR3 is CASSPRQSSPYEQYF. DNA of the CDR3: TGTGCCAGTAGCCCAAGACAGTCATCCCCCTACGAGCAGTACTTC.

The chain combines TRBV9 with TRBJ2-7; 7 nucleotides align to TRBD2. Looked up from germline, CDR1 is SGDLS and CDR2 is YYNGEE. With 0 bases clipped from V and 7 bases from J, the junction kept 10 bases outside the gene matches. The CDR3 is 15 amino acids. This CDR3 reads CASSVESGRAGEQYF. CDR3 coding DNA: TGTGCCAGCAGCGTAGAATCGGGGAGAGCGGGGGAGCAGTACTTC.

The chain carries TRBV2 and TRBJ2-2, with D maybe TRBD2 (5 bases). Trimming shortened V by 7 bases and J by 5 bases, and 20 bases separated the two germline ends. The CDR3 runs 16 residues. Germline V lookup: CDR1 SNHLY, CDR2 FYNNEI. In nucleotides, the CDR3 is TGTGCCAGCACCCCCCAGCGGCCACTAGGGACCGGGGAGCTGTTTTTT. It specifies CASTPQRPLGTGELFF.